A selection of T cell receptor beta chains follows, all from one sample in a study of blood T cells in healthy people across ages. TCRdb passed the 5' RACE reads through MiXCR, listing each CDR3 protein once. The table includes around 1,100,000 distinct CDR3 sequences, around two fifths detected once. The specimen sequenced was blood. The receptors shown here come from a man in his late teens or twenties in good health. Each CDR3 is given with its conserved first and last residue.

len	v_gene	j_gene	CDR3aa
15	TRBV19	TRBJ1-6	CASSITAQSNSPLHF
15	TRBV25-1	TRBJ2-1	CASSPRGPSYNEQFF
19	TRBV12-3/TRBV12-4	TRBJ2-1	CASSLRRFSGGASYNEQFF
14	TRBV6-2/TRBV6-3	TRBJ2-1	CASSYSPEYNEQFF
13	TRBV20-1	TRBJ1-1	CSARDLGGSEAFF
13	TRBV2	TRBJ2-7	CASSTEARHKQYF
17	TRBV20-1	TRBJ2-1	CSARGASPGESTNEQFF
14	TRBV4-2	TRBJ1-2	CTSSEGSLNYGYTF
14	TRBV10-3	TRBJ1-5	CAAGQQGNGQPQHF
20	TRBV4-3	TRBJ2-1	CASSQAITSGGRSSYNEQFF
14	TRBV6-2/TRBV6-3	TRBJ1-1	CASTEERFNTEAFF
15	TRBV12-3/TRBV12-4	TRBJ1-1	CASWGPTNKNTEAFF
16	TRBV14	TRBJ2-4	CASSPGIPLAKNIQYF
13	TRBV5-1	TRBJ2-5	CASRTSYQETQYF
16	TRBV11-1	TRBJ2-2	CASSLQDRVRTGELFF
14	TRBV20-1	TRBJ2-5	CSASRLSSYNEQYF
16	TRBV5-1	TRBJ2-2	CASTSREQGNTGELFF
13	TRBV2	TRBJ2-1	CASSTLLNREQFF
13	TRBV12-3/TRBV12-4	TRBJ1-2	CASCGGGAVGYTF
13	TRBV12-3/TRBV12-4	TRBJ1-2	CASSVHPNYGYTF
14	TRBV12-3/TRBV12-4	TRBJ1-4	CASSPMAVGEKLFF
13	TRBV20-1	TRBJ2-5	CSARAPTGYEQYF
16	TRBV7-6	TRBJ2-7	CASSPNNRGPSYEQYF